These 10 T cell receptor beta chains originate from one sample sequenced in a study of cytomegalovirus exposure and HLA in healthy donors. Researchers ran the PCR with 60 Vbeta and 13 Jbeta primers. The assay was immunoSEQ multiplex PCR, and TCRdb's table has in-frame clones only and misses some. Of 150,000 to 200,000 clones listed, 80% to 85% are singletons. Sequenced input: PBMCs. The receptors originated from a woman aged 18-35 years in good health and CMV-seropositive.

The chain is built from TRBV7-2 and TRBJ2-1; TRBD2 matches at 9 bases. Germline V lookup: CDR1 SGHTA, CDR2 FQGNSA. Losses at the gene ends were 3 bases for V and 5 bases for J; bases not matched to a gene: 14. This CDR3 contains 18 residues. In DNA form, the CDR3 reads TGTGCCAGCAGCTTGGATCCAACTCTAGCGGGGAGAAACAATGAGCAGTTCTTC. Translated, it gives CASSLDPTLAGRNNEQFF. The whole variable domain, filled in from reference TRBV7-2 and TRBJ2-1, reads GAGVSQSPSNKVTEKGKDVELRCDPISGHTALYWYRQSLGQGLEFLIYFQGNSAPDKSGLPSDRFSAERTGGSVSTLTIQRTQQEDSAVYLCASSLDPTLAGRNNEQFFGPGTRLTVL.

About this clone itself: Other DNA sequences in this sample translate to the same CDR3. The chain couples TRBV30 to TRBJ1-5, with 7 bases aligning to TRBD1. The ends lost 0 bases at V and 2 bases at J; junction bases unmatched: 1. The CDR3 runs 14 residues. Germline V lookup: CDR1 GTSNPN, CDR2 SVGIG (reference sequence). CDR3 in DNA: TGTGCCTGGAGTGTAGGACAGGGCAATCAGCCCCAGCATTTT. Translated, it gives CAWSVGQGNQPQHF.

This chain links TRBV6-1 with TRBJ2-5; TRBD1 matches 8 bases. V was clipped by 4 bases and J by 1 base; unmatched bases: 2. CDR1 is MNHNS and CDR2 is SASEGT in the germline V gene. The CDR3 spans 14 residues. CDR3 in amino acids: CASSGGQAQETQYF. The CDR3 nucleotides are TGTGCCAGCAGTGGGGGACAGGCCCAAGAGACCCAGTACTTC.

This chain joins TRBV6-1 and TRBJ2-7; TRBD2 might be the D (6 bases). V was pared by 1 base and J by 7 bases, with 23 bases between. Germline V gene sequence: CDR1 MNHNS, CDR2 SASEGT. The CDR3 is made up of 17 amino acids. CDR3: CASSEGPGTALGGEQYF. The CDR3 nucleotides are TGTGCCAGCAGTGAAGGGCCCGGGACCGCCTTGGGGGGTGAGCAGTACTTC.

The CDR3 region is CATSLGLAADTQYF. The CDR3 DNA reads as TGTGCCACCAGCTTAGGACTAGCTGCAGATACGCAGTATTTT. The chain links TRBV15 to TRBJ2-3, with 8 bases matching TRBD2. The CDR3 length is 14 residues. V lost 5 bases and J lost 4; bases outside the gene matches: 5. Germline CDR1 reads LNHNV; CDR2 reads YYDKDF (reference sequence).

This clone was detected a few times. The V gene is TRBV28, the J gene TRBJ1-2; 7 bases are a match to TRBD1. Germline V lookup: CDR1 MDHEN, CDR2 SYDVKM. Unmatched junction bases numbered 10, after V lost 4 bases and J lost 2 bases. The CDR3 loop spans 16 amino acids. The CDR3 loop is CASSSSDRVANYGYTF. For the CDR3, the DNA is TGTGCCAGCAGTTCTTCCGACAGGGTGGCAAACTATGGCTACACCTTC.

The chain links TRBV6-5 to TRBJ1-5, with a tentative D call TRBD1 (6 bases). Trimming left V 6 bases short and J 0 bases short, with 12 bases between. The CDR3 totals 15 residues. Looked up from germline, CDR1 is MNHEY and CDR2 is SVGAGI. This CDR3 is CASRTTGYSNQPQHF. CDR3 nucleotide sequence: TGTGCCAGCAGGACCACAGGGTATAGCAATCAGCCCCAGCATTTT.

The genes are TRBV6-4 and TRBJ1-5; maybe TRBD1 (5 bases). This CDR3 contains 15 residues. Germline V lookup: CDR1 MRHNA, CDR2 SNTAGT. V was clipped by 0 bases and J by 2 bases, with 8 bases between them. The CDR3: CASSDSEGGNQPQHF. As DNA, the CDR3 is TGTGCCAGCAGTGACTCGGAAGGGGGCAATCAGCCCCAGCATTTT.

CDR3 protein: CAISLGTDEKLFF. The CDR3 DNA reads TGTGCCATCAGCCTCGGGACAGATGAAAAACTGTTTTTT. The chain is built from TRBV10-3 and TRBJ1-4; TRBD1 matches at 7 bases. The junction had 4 bases not matched to a gene; V was cut back by 6 bases and J by 6 bases. This CDR3 has 13 residues. Germline V gene sequence: CDR1 ENHRY, CDR2 SYGVKD.

This clone appeared a few times. This chain uses TRBV5-4 with TRBJ2-2, with D hard to call. Germline CDR1 reads SGHNT; CDR2 reads YYREEE (reference sequence). The CDR3 extends over 12 amino acids. Trimming took off 5 bases at V and 4 bases at J, with 6 bases between the two ends. The CDR3 DNA is TGTGCCAGCAGTCTCCCCACCGGGGAGCTGTTTTTT. Its translation: CASSLPTGELFF.